A single sample gave rise to the 27 T cell receptor beta chains below, sequenced in a study of cytomegalovirus exposure and HLA in healthy donors. The study ran its PCR with 60 Vbeta and 13 Jbeta primers. Sequenced by immunoSEQ multiplex PCR; TCRdb stores in-frame clones only, minus some. The table records almost 200,000 clones, about four fifths of them present only once. Sequenced sample: PBMCs. Every receptor here comes from a male donor in good health and CMV-seropositive.

The rearrangement joins TRBV6-5 to TRBJ1-5; the D is unclear. V dropped 8 bases and J dropped 11 bases, with 4 bases sitting between them. Per the germline V gene, CDR1 is MNHEY and CDR2 is SVGAGI. The CDR3 is 8 residues long. This CDR3 reads CASQSQHF. CDR3 coding DNA: TGTGCCAGCCAGTCCCAGCATTTT.

A few counts support this clone. This chain uses TRBV6-6 with TRBJ2-2; a weak D match, TRBD1 (6 bases). The CDR3 is 16 residues long. Germline V gene sequence: CDR1 MNHNY, CDR2 SVGAGI (reference sequence). Trimming shortened V by 5 bases and J by 1 base, and 14 bases separated the two germline ends. Here the CDR3 DNA reads TGTGCCAGCAGTCACCACAGGGTCGGGAACACCGGGGAGCTGTTTTTT. Translated: CASSHHRVGNTGELFF.

V is TRBV11-1 and J is TRBJ1-1; D gene ambiguous. The germline V gene has CDR1 SGHAT and CDR2 FQDESV (reference sequence). The CDR3 has 15 residues. Trimming took 3 bases from V and 3 from J, leaving 14 bases between them. Here the CDR3 DNA reads TGTGCCAGCAGCTTGAATGTCAGATCAGACACTGAAGCTTTCTTT. It translates to CASSLNVRSDTEAFF.

The V gene is TRBV7-2, the J gene TRBJ1-1; D is ambiguous. The germline gives CDR1 SGHTA, CDR2 FQGNSA. V was cut by 4 bases and J by 8 bases, with 14 bases left in between. The CDR3 covers 13 residues. The CDR3 here is CASSSLGVPEAFF. CDR3 sequence (DNA): TGTGCCAGCAGCTCCCTCGGGGTCCCCGAAGCTTTCTTT.

The rearrangement uses TRBV30 and TRBJ1-5; 7 bases fit TRBD1. This CDR3 has 15 amino acids. Trimming at V came to 4 bases and at J to 5 bases, leaving 11 bases not matched to a gene. Per the germline V gene, CDR1 is GTSNPN and CDR2 is SVGIG (reference sequence). In DNA, the CDR3 is TGTGCCTGGAATAAAGGACAGGCCGTGTATCAGCCCCAGCATTTT. It yields the protein CAWNKGQAVYQPQHF.

The count of this clone is one. The chain joins TRBV9 to TRBJ2-3; unclear D gene. Trimming took off 3 bases at V and 9 bases at J, with 11 bases between the two ends. Germline CDR1 SGDLS, CDR2 YYNGEE. This CDR3 is built from 12 residues. CDR3 region: CASSDRVGTQYF. DNA for the CDR3: TGTGCCAGCAGCGACCGAGTGGGCACGCAGTATTTT.

This clone was detected only a few times. The chain carries TRBV5-4 and TRBJ1-4; TRBD1 matches 7 bases. The CDR3 covers 14 residues. V lost 4 bases and J lost 8; bases outside the gene matches: 8. Germline V CDR1 and CDR2: SGHNT, YYREEE (reference sequence). The CDR3 is CASSIGQVPEKLFF. In DNA, the CDR3 is TGTGCCAGCAGCATCGGACAGGTGCCCGAAAAACTGTTTTTT. Full variable domain (missing parts from reference TRBV5-4 and TRBJ1-4): ETGVTQSPTHLIKTRGQQVTLRCSSQSGHNTVSWYQQALGQGPQFIFQYYREEENGRGNFPPRFSGLQFPNYSSELNVNALELDDSALYLCASSIGQVPEKLFFGSGTQLSVL.

This chain connects TRBV7-2 to TRBJ2-5; 9 bases map to TRBD1. This CDR3 region has 16 residues. Germline V CDR1 and CDR2: SGHTA, FQGNSA. Trimming at V came to 5 bases and at J to 2 bases, leaving 9 bases not matched to a gene. This chain's CDR3 is CASSARAGTGQETQYF. The CDR3 nucleotides are TGTGCCAGCAGCGCAAGGGCCGGGACAGGGCAAGAGACCCAGTACTTC.

V usage is TRBV29-1 and J usage is TRBJ1-1; D call uncertain. CDR3 size: 11 residues. Germline CDR1 and CDR2: SQVTM and ANQGSEA. The V and J ends lost 5 bases and 0 bases respectively, with 4 bases between them. CDR3 in DNA: TGCAGCGTTCGAGTGAACACTGAAGCTTTCTTT. Translating gives CSVRVNTEAFF.

V is TRBV6-7 and J is TRBJ2-2, with 9 bases lining up with TRBD1. TRBV6-7 qualifies as an ORF whose function is uncertain. The CDR3 has 16 amino acids. V was pared by 5 bases and J by 2 bases, with 6 bases of the junction left unmatched. The CDR3 is CASSLDRGRNTGELFF. For the CDR3, the DNA is TGTGCCAGCAGTCTTGACAGGGGGAGAAACACCGGGGAGCTGTTTTTT.

In its sample, this clone was seen a few times. The V call is TRBV7-9, the J call TRBJ1-5; no definite D call. The germline CDR1 and CDR2 sequences are SEHNR and FQNEAQ (reference sequence). Trimming took off 0 bases at V and 5 bases at J, with 5 bases between the two ends. This CDR3 is built from 13 residues. CDR3: CASSLAADQPQHF. In DNA form, the CDR3 reads TGTGCCAGCAGCTTAGCTGCAGATCAGCCCCAGCATTTT.

The DNA of the CDR3 is TGTGCCTGGAGTAAGTCGGAGGCCACTGAAGCTTTCTTT. It codes for CAWSKSEATEAFF. This chain connects TRBV30 to TRBJ1-1, with D unresolved. The V gene's germline CDR1 is GTSNPN and CDR2 SVGIG (reference sequence). V lost 2 bases, J lost 4 bases, and 11 bases lay in between. CDR3 length equals 13 residues.

V usage is TRBV5-4 and J usage is TRBJ2-7; D call uncertain. Germline V CDR1 and CDR2: SGHNT, YYREEE (reference sequence). The length of the CDR3 is 14 residues. V lost 2 bases, J lost 0 bases, and 9 bases lay in between. This chain's CDR3 is CASSFERSSYEQYF. The CDR3 DNA is TGTGCCAGCAGCTTCGAGAGAAGCTCCTACGAGCAGTACTTC.

Here the CDR3 DNA reads TGCGCCAGCAGCACCCGTAGCGGGAGAGGTGAGACCCAGTACTTC. Its protein product is CASSTRSGRGETQYF. The chain links TRBV10-2 to TRBJ2-5; TRBD2 aligns across 9 bases. V dropped 6 bases and J dropped 5; count of bases not matched to a gene: 10. The germline CDR1 and CDR2 sequences are WSHSY and SAAADI. The CDR3 covers 15 residues.

The chain is built from TRBV5-1 and TRBJ2-2; unclear D gene. Germline assignment: CDR1 SGHRS and CDR2 YFSETQ. Trimming took 2 bases from V and 7 from J, leaving 6 bases between them. This CDR3 comprises 12 residues. CDR3 sequence (DNA): TGCGCCAGCAGCTTATCCAACGGGGAGCTGTTTTTT. Its protein is CASSLSNGELFF.

The sample holds a few counts of this clone. Here the CDR3 DNA reads TGTGCCAGCAGCGTACATGACAGGGTAGGAGAGACCCAGTACTTC. It specifies CASSVHDRVGETQYF. The chain uses TRBV9 and TRBJ2-5; 7 nucleotides match TRBD1. With 1 base clipped from V and 4 bases from J, the junction kept 7 bases outside the gene matches. The CDR3 loop spans 15 amino acids. Germline V lookup: CDR1 SGDLS, CDR2 YYNGEE. Supplemented by reference TRBV9 and TRBJ2-5, the full variable domain reads DSGVTQTPKHLITATGQRVTLRCSPRSGDLSVYWYQQSLDQGLQFLIQYYNGEERAKGNILERFSAQQFPDLHSELNLSSLELGDSALYFCASSVHDRVGETQYFGPGTRLLVL.

The V call is TRBV4-1, the J call TRBJ2-7; TRBD2 matches at 10 bases. The CDR3 has 18 residues. Germline lookup yields CDR1 MGHRA and CDR2 YSYEKL. The junction had 9 bases not matched to a gene; V was cut back by 0 bases and J by 1 base. The CDR3 DNA reads as TGCGCCAGCAGCCAAGAGTGGGCTAGCGGGAGTAGGTCCTACGAGCAGTACTTC. It translates to CASSQEWASGSRSYEQYF.

The CDR3, as DNA: TGTGCCACCAGGGACTTTTCAGAGACCCAGTACTTC. This codes for CATRDFSETQYF. The chain links TRBV27 to TRBJ2-5; D may be TRBD2 (6 bases). V gave up 10 bases and J gave up 4 bases, with 13 bases separating them. CDR1 and CDR2 (germline): MNHEY, SMNVEV (reference sequence). This CDR3 region has 12 residues.

The CDR3 is CASSLGQGGNTQYF. The CDR3 DNA follows: TGTGCCAGCAGCCTGGGACAGGGGGGGAATACGCAGTATTTT. This sequence joins TRBV7-2 and TRBJ2-3; TRBD1 agrees at 11 bases. The CDR3 has 14 residues. Germline V lookup: CDR1 SGHTA, CDR2 FQGNSA. Trimming removed 5 bases from V and 7 bases from J; junction bases left unmatched: 5.

This sequence joins TRBV18 and TRBJ2-1; 12 nucleotides align to TRBD2. Germline lookup yields CDR1 KGHSH and CDR2 LQKENI. This CDR3 contains 17 residues. J gave up 4 bases and V 3 bases, and 7 bases lay outside the gene matches. DNA of the CDR3: TGTGCCAGCTCACCCAACCGACTAGCGGGAGAGTACAATGAGCAGTTCTTC. It specifies CASSPNRLAGEYNEQFF.

This clone showed up just a few times. The V call is TRBV4-3, the J call TRBJ1-2; 9 nucleotides agree with TRBD1. Germline V gene data show CDR1 as LGHNA and CDR2 as YSLEER. V gave up 3 bases and J gave up 4 bases; unmatched junction bases: 18. The CDR3 is 19 amino acids. The CDR3 spells CASSQATGTGTVVGYGYTF. DNA for the CDR3: TGCGCCAGCAGCCAGGCTACCGGGACAGGGACGGTCGTGGGCTATGGCTACACCTTC.

The chain has TRBV30 and TRBJ2-1; D not resolved. CDR1 GTSNPN and CDR2 SVGIG come from the germline V gene (reference sequence). This CDR3 is built from 15 residues. Trimming pared 2 bases from V and 0 bases from J, leaving 11 bases between. The CDR3 reads CAWSRQRSSYNEQFF. CDR3 nucleotides: TGTGCCTGGAGTCGGCAGCGCAGCTCCTACAATGAGCAGTTCTTC.

The gene calls are TRBV18 and TRBJ2-7; perhaps TRBD2 as D (6 bases). The V and J ends lost 4 bases and 13 bases respectively, with 17 bases between them. The germline gives CDR1 KGHSH, CDR2 LQKENI. The length of the CDR3 is 12 residues. The CDR3 bases are TGTGCCAGCTCACTCCCTGCGGGGCCAGGCTACTTC. It yields the protein CASSLPAGPGYF. The full variable domain, completed using reference TRBV18 and TRBJ2-7, is NAGVMQNPRHLVRRRGQEARLRCSPMKGHSHVYWYRQLPEEGLKFMVYLQKENIIDESGMPKERFSAEFPKEGPSILRIQQVVRGDSAAYFCASSLPAGPGYFGPGTRLTVT.

The rearrangement links TRBV7-2 to TRBJ2-5; 7 bases are a match to TRBD2. TRBJ2-7 explains the end of the DNA better; the J call may be wrong. CDR3 length: 15 residues. Germline values: CDR1 SGHTA, CDR2 FQGNSA. DNA of the CDR3: TGTGCCAGCAGCTTAGGAGGGCGGGGGTCGGACGAGCAGTACTTC. Protein sequence: CASSLGGRGSDEQYF.

V is TRBV4-3 and J is TRBJ2-7; 7 positions match TRBD2. Germline CDR1 is LGHNA and CDR2 is YSLEER. This CDR3 spans 17 amino acids. Unmatched junction bases numbered 12, after V lost 4 bases and J lost 0 bases. Here the CDR3 reads CASSPQGGQTSSYEQYF. CDR3 DNA sequence: TGCGCCAGCAGCCCCCAGGGAGGGCAGACGAGCTCCTACGAGCAGTACTTC.

V gene TRBV29-1 combines with J gene TRBJ2-5, with TRBD1 matching 8 bases. CDR3 size: 14 residues. Germline loops: CDR1 SQVTM, CDR2 ANQGSEA. V dropped 6 bases and J dropped 1; count of bases not matched to a gene: 7. CDR3 nucleotide sequence: TGCAGCGTGTGGACAGGGTATTTCCAAGAGACCCAGTACTTC. Its translation is CSVWTGYFQETQYF.

V is TRBV5-4 and J is TRBJ2-5, with 9 nucleotides matching TRBD2. The J call may be in error: the DNA end matches TRBJ2-7 better. Germline V lookup: CDR1 SGHNT, CDR2 YYREEE (reference sequence). The CDR3 runs 17 residues. The CDR3 DNA reads as TGTGCCAGCAGCTTGAGTTACGGCGGGAGGGGCGGCTACGAGCAGTACTTC. This encodes CASSLSYGGRGGYEQYF.